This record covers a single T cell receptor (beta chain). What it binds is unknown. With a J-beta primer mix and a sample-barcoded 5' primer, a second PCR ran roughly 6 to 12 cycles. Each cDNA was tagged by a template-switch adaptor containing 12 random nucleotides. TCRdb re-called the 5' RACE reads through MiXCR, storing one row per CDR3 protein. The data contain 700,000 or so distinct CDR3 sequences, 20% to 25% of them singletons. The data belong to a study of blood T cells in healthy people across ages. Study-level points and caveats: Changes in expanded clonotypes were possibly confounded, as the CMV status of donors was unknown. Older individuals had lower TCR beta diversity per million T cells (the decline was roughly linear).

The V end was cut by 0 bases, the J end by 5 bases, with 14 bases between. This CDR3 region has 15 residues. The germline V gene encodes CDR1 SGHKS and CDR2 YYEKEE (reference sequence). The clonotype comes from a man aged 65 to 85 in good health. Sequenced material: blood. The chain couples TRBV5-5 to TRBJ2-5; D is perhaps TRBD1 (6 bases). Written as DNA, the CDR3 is TGTGCCAGCAGCTTGGAGGGCAGGGGATTCGAGACCCAGTACTTC. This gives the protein CASSLEGRGFETQYF.